This entry lists 9 T cell receptor beta chains sequenced from one sample in a study of graft-versus-host responses after intestinal transplantation. Method: immunoSEQ multiplex PCR; TCRdb's copy keeps in-frame clones and lacks some. Of 40,000 to 55,000 clones in the sample, over 75% are singletons; the top ten hold about 4.4%. This material consisted of PBMCs, taken 524 days after transplant. The receptors shown here come from a human patient who received an intestinal transplant, so some T cells may come from the graft donor.

The chain is built from TRBV5-1 and TRBJ2-1, with 11 bases that match TRBD2. V shed 6 bases and J 4 bases; nucleotides not matched to a gene: 6. There are 15 residues in the CDR3. Germline CDR1 and CDR2: SGHRS and YFSETQ. The CDR3 region is CASTTGTSGYNEQFF. Here the CDR3 DNA reads TGCGCCAGCACCACCGGGACTAGCGGATACAATGAGCAGTTCTTC.

This sequence joins TRBV5-5 and TRBJ1-5; TRBD1 might be the D (6 bases). Germline V lookup: CDR1 SGHKS, CDR2 YYEKEE (reference sequence). The germline V and J ends were trimmed by 5 bases and 0 bases, with 12 bases remaining between them. CDR3 length: 15 residues. The CDR3 reads CASSPQGYSNQPQHF. The CDR3 DNA reads as TGTGCCAGCAGTCCACAGGGATATAGCAATCAGCCCCAGCATTTT.

This rearrangement joins TRBV7-2 to TRBJ1-1; the D gene is possibly TRBD1 (6 bases). The CDR3 spans 16 residues. V lost 5 bases and J lost 6, with 22 bases in between. Germline V lookup: CDR1 SGHTA, CDR2 FQGNSA. The CDR3 DNA is TGTGCCAGCAGCCTACAGGTGGGGGCGTTGGGCTCTGAAGCTTTCTTT. It is translated as CASSLQVGALGSEAFF. The whole variable domain, remainder taken from reference TRBV7-2 and TRBJ1-1, is GAGVSQSPSNKVTEKGKDVELRCDPISGHTALYWYRQSLGQGLEFLIYFQGNSAPDKSGLPSDRFSAERTGGSVSTLTIQRTQQEDSAVYLCASSLQVGALGSEAFFGQGTRLTVV.

The chain couples TRBV28 to TRBJ2-7; 7 bases match TRBD1. The germline V gene encodes CDR1 MDHEN and CDR2 SYDVKM. The CDR3 runs to 18 residues. J was trimmed by 0 bases and V by 1 base; bases with no gene match: 12. CDR3 region: CASSLFWRTGAASYEQYF. In nucleotides, the CDR3 is TGTGCCAGCAGTTTATTTTGGAGAACAGGGGCGGCCTCCTACGAGCAGTACTTC.

This clone was observed a few times. The V gene is TRBV30, the J gene TRBJ2-7; the D is unclear. CDR3 length: 10 residues. Germline V gene lookup returns CDR1 GTSNPN and CDR2 SVGIG (reference sequence). V was trimmed by 5 bases and J by 4 bases, leaving 6 bases between them. The DNA of the CDR3 is TGTGCCTGGTCTAGGTACGAGCAGTACTTC. Translated, it gives CAWSRYEQYF.

The chain employs TRBV5-1 and TRBJ1-1; D perhaps matches TRBD1 (5 bases). Germline CDR1 and CDR2: SGHRS and YFSETQ. V lost 1 base and J lost 4, with 14 bases in between. This CDR3 region has 15 residues. In nucleotides, the CDR3 is TGCGCCAGCAGCTTGATGGGGACCCTCGGCACTGAAGCTTTCTTT. Translated: CASSLMGTLGTEAFF.

The CDR3 nucleotides are TGTGCCGGGATGACAGCGGGAGGCCAGTATGAGCAGTTCTTC. It translates to CAGMTAGGQYEQFF. The chain joins TRBV6-1 to TRBJ2-1; 9 bases are shared with TRBD2. V was clipped by 11 bases and J by 8 bases; unmatched bases: 13. CDR1 and CDR2 (germline): MNHNS, SASEGT. The CDR3 consists of 14 residues.

This clone was recorded once. The chain combines TRBV5-1 with TRBJ2-5, with 10 positions matching TRBD1. The CDR3 has 15 residues. Unmatched junction bases numbered 8, after V lost 4 bases and J lost 5 bases. Germline V lookup: CDR1 SGHRS, CDR2 YFSETQ. The chain's CDR3 is CASSISGTGEETQYF. The DNA for the CDR3 is TGCGCCAGCAGCATATCCGGGACAGGGGAGGAGACCCAGTACTTC.

In DNA form, the CDR3 reads TGCGCCAGCAGCCAAGGAGCTAGCCCATACGAGCAGTACTTC. This encodes CASSQGASPYEQYF. The chain is built from TRBV4-1 and TRBJ2-7; weak D call: TRBD2 (5 bases). This CDR3 has 14 amino acids. Germline CDR1 is MGHRA and CDR2 is YSYEKL. The V gene lost 1 base and the J gene lost 4 bases, with 11 bases spanning the gap.